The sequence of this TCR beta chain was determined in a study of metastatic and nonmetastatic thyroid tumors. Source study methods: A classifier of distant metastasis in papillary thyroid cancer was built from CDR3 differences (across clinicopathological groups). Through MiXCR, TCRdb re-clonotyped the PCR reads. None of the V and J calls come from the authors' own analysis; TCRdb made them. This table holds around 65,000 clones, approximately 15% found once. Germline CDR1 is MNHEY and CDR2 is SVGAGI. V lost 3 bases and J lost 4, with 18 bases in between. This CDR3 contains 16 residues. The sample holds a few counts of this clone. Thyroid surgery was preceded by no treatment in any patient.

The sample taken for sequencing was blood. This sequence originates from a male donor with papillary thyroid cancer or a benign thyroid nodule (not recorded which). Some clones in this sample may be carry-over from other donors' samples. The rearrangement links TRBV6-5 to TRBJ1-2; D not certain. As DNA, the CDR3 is TGTGCCAGCAGTTATGGTCGGTACGTCCTCATCTATGGCTACACCTTC. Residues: CASSYGRYVLIYGYTF.